Sequencing of this T cell receptor beta chain was carried out in a study of beta chain features in type 1 diabetes. On the study more broadly: Analysis included roughly 100 million sorted cells drawn from all samples.

Of the isolated RNA, all was reverse transcribed, and so the sequenced material was expressed TCRB transcripts. Assay used: immunoSEQ multiplex PCR; TCRdb lists only in-frame clones, some missing. The sample includes about 200,000 clones, under 13% of them seen just once. This clone has a count of ten or more. The receptor was isolated from a man younger than 30 in good health. Sequenced sample: central memory CD4+ T cells from blood.

DNA of the CDR3: TGTGCCAGCAGCCGATACGACAGGAGGGAAGCTTTCTTT. This translates into CASSRYDRREAFF. V and J are TRBV7-2 and TRBJ1-1, with D perhaps matching TRBD1 (6 bases). V was trimmed by 5 bases and J by 8 bases, leaving 15 bases between them. This CDR3 has 13 amino acids. CDR1 is SGHTA and CDR2 is FQGNSA in the germline V gene.